The rows below give T cell receptor beta chains drawn from one sample of a study of blood T cell repertoires in COVID-19. The data were produced by immunoSEQ multiplex PCR, yet TCRdb's version contains in-frame clones alone and is incomplete. Altogether roughly 230,000 clones are present, around four fifths being singletons, with the ten largest covering about 9%. The sample consisted of peripheral blood. The receptors here all came from a middle-aged man with active or convalescent COVID-19. Each CDR3 is given with its conserved first and last residue.

J gene | V gene | CDR3 protein
TRBJ1-5 | TRBV7-2 | CASSLGTGHQPQHF
TRBJ1-2 | TRBV3-1/TRBV3-2 | CASSRTDGGYTF
TRBJ2-7 | TRBV18 | CASSGPQGALPRQYF
TRBJ1-4 | TRBV9 | CASSVGGGWANEKLFF
TRBJ2-5 | TRBV24-1 | CATSDTGQGQETQYF
TRBJ1-5 | TRBV4-1 | CASSLQGSSPPQHF
TRBJ1-5 | TRBV2 | CASSPGQGSFQPQHF
TRBJ1-2 | TRBV28 | CASRPGQGSYTF
TRBJ2-3 | TRBV18 | CASSPAGGTDTQYF
TRBJ1-3 | TRBV27 | CASRGPPSGNTIYF
TRBJ1-2 | TRBV19 | CATQNPTGGVYGYTF
TRBJ1-1 | TRBV6-5 | CASTGTQNTEAFF
TRBJ2-3 | TRBV30 | CAWSVTWAPGDLVKSQYF
TRBJ1-2 | TRBV19 | CASSIQGDRLGGYTF
TRBJ1-4 | TRBV24-1 | CATSEQTSTGGEKLFF
TRBJ1-2 | TRBV30 | CAWIWESAGYTF
TRBJ2-2 | TRBV5-4 | CASRLTNTGELFF
TRBJ1-1 | TRBV3-1/TRBV3-2 | CASSQIGTGVEAFF
TRBJ2-2 | TRBV5-1 | CASGRTGNTGELFF
TRBJ1-2 | TRBV29-1 | CSTEGDRANGYTF
TRBJ2-2 | TRBV7-2 | CASSLQGQNTGELFF
TRBJ2-1 | TRBV10-3 | CAISDSLGTSGRGSYNEQFF
TRBJ2-1 | TRBV19 | CASRVGGAVFNEQFF
TRBJ1-6 | TRBV4-1 | CASNRGLGANSPLHF
TRBJ1-5 | TRBV7-8 | CASSLETGGLANQPQHF
TRBJ2-2 | TRBV3-1/TRBV3-2 | CASRETGISGELFF
TRBJ1-6 | TRBV11-3 | CASSSGDRVYDSPLHF
TRBJ2-7 | TRBV27 | CASRPTGEAYSYEQYF
TRBJ2-2 | TRBV3-1/TRBV3-2 | CASSQGQGVGELFF
TRBJ1-2 | TRBV4-1 | CASSQPRSPSYGYTF
TRBJ1-2 | TRBV6-5 | CASSLRGSENYGYTF
TRBJ1-5 | TRBV19 | CATTGGHYSNQPQHF
TRBJ2-7 | TRBV18 | CASSRRSYEQYF
TRBJ1-4 | TRBV2 | CASIRTVNEKLFF
TRBJ1-5 | TRBV9 | CASSASGAMPQHF